This is a list of T cell receptor beta chains from one sample in a study of early T cells in non-severe SARS-CoV-2 infection. TCRdb redid the calling of the 5' RACE reads with MiXCR, one entry per CDR3 protein. The repertoire holds approximately 75,000 distinct CDR3 sequences, with about 14% as singletons. The specimen was whole blood, collected at baseline. The receptors originated from an adult who was a healthcare worker with PCR-confirmed SARS-CoV-2 infection or an uninfected control (not recorded which). Both conserved end residues are part of each CDR3. Each record gives: D gene, CDR3 length, J gene, V gene, clone size, CDR3 DNA, CDR3 protein. A D gene is named only where the DNA matches it firmly. Part of the rows lack a size; the others show once, few, many or a class for expanded clones.

TRBD2,15,TRBJ2-7,TRBV28,NA,TGTGCCAGCAGTCTAAGCCGGGAGGGAAAGTACGAGCAGTACTTC,CASSLSREGKYEQYF
NA,13,TRBJ2-1,TRBV7-7,NA,TGTGCCAGCAGCCCAGGGTCCGGCAATGAGCAGTTCTTC,CASSPGSGNEQFF
NA,11,TRBJ2-1,TRBV27,NA,TGTGCCAGCAGTTTATTTGGGGAGCAGTTCTTC,CASSLFGEQFF
TRBD2,14,TRBJ2-1,TRBV7-2,NA,TGTGCCAGCAGCTTAGGGGTCCTTGCGGGAGAGGAGTTCTTC,CASSLGVLAGEEFF
TRBD1,11,TRBJ2-1,TRBV30,many,TGTGCCTGGAGTAATACCGGGACAGATTATTTC,CAWSNTGTDYF
NA,15,TRBJ2-1,TRBV5-1,NA,TGCGCCAGCAGCTCCGGCGGGGCGACCTACAATGAGCAGTTCTTC,CASSSGGATYNEQFF
TRBD2,14,TRBJ2-1,TRBV5-1,NA,TGCGCCAGCAGCCCATCGGGAGGGACCAATGAGCAGTTCTTC,CASSPSGGTNEQFF
NA,14,TRBJ2-1,TRBV7-9,few,TGTGCCAGCAGCATAGACAGGATTAAGGATGAGCAGTTCTTC,CASSIDRIKDEQFF
NA,11,TRBJ2-7,TRBV20-1,few,TGCAGTGCTGGGGACCAGTACGAGCAGTACTTC,CSAGDQYEQYF
NA,16,TRBJ2-3,TRBV25-1,few,TGTGCCAGCAGTCCACATTTCGAGGTCCTAGGGAGTACGCAGTATTTT,CASSPHFEVLGSTQYF
NA,16,TRBJ1-5,TRBV18,many,TGTGCCAGCTCACCGGTTCCTGACGTAAGCAATCAGCCCCAGCATTTT,CASSPVPDVSNQPQHF
TRBD2,15,TRBJ2-3,TRBV11-2,NA,TGTGCCAGCAGGAAGACTAGCGGGAGCACAGATACGCAGTATTTT,CASRKTSGSTDTQYF
NA,15,TRBJ2-5,TRBV28,large,TGTGCCAGCAGTTTAAAAGCAGAATGGGGAGAGACCCAGTACTTC,CASSLKAEWGETQYF
NA,15,TRBJ2-7,TRBV24-1,many,TGTGCCACCAGTGACCCCAAGGACACCTCTTTCGAGCAGTACTTC,CATSDPKDTSFEQYF
TRBD2,18,TRBJ2-3,TRBV20-1,NA,TGCAGTGCTAGAGCCGGTAGCGGGAGGGTACTTAGCACAGATACGCAGTATTTT,CSARAGSGRVLSTDTQYF
TRBD2,14,TRBJ2-7,TRBV29-1,NA,TGCAGCCCCGTTAGGCGGGAGGGTACCTACGAGCAGTACTTC,CSPVRREGTYEQYF
NA,14,TRBJ1-5,TRBV5-4,many,TGTGCCAGCAGCTTGGGAGGGGGCAATCAGCCCCAGCATTTT,CASSLGGGNQPQHF
TRBD2,16,TRBJ2-1,TRBV27,few,TGTGCCAGCAGTTTAGGACTAGCGGGAGTTTACAATGAGCAGTTCTTC,CASSLGLAGVYNEQFF
NA,14,TRBJ2-2,TRBV6-5,NA,TGTGCCAGCAGAAGGACAGCTAACACCGGGGAGCTGTTTTTT,CASRRTANTGELFF
NA,12,TRBJ2-7,TRBV11-2,few,TGTGCCAGCAGCTTAGAAGGGAACGAGCAGTACTTC,CASSLEGNEQYF
TRBD1,16,TRBJ2-7,TRBV7-9,NA,TGTGCCAGCAGCTTAAACCGGGACAGGACCCCCTACGAGCAGTACTTC,CASSLNRDRTPYEQYF
TRBD1,14,TRBJ2-3,TRBV13,NA,TGTGCCAGCAGCTCACGGACAGGAGGTGATACGCAGTATTTT,CASSSRTGGDTQYF
TRBD1,16,TRBJ1-1,TRBV5-1,once,TGCGCCAGCAGCTTGGGGGACAGTAGATCGAACACTGAAGCTTTCTTT,CASSLGDSRSNTEAFF
NA,14,TRBJ2-7,TRBV7-9,NA,TGTGCCAGCAGCTCCTACATGAGCTCCTACGAGCAGTACTTC,CASSSYMSSYEQYF
NA,19,TRBJ2-1,TRBV27,NA,TGTGCCAGCAGTCTCCCCAAAGGGACCCCGACGGCTACCTACAATGAGCAGTTCTTC,CASSLPKGTPTATYNEQFF
NA,12,TRBJ1-1,TRBV4-2,NA,TGTGCCAGCAGCCAAGAGGGCCGAGAAGCTTTCTTT,CASSQEGREAFF
TRBD2,12,TRBJ2-7,TRBV5-1,NA,TGCGCCAGCCAGGGAGGGGCCTACGAGCAGTACTTC,CASQGGAYEQYF
TRBD2,14,TRBJ2-1,TRBV5-1,NA,TGCGCCAGCACAGCGGGAGAGTCCTACAATGAGCAGTTCTTC,CASTAGESYNEQFF
TRBD1,16,TRBJ2-4,TRBV28,many,TGTGCCAGTAGAGGGGGCGGCAACCTAGCCAAAAACATTCAGTACTTC,CASRGGGNLAKNIQYF
NA,18,TRBJ2-6,TRBV29-1,few,TGCAGCGCAACAAGAGGGCCAAGAGGAAACTCTGGGGCCAACGTCCTGACTTTC,CSATRGPRGNSGANVLTF
NA,16,TRBJ1-1,TRBV14,many,TGTGCCAGCAGCCAAGATCTCGGAGCCCTGAACACTGAAGCTTTCTTT,CASSQDLGALNTEAFF
TRBD2,19,TRBJ2-3,TRBV4-2,NA,TGTGCCAGCAGCCGAGACCTAGCGGGAGTGCCCAACAGCACAGATACGCAGTATTTT,CASSRDLAGVPNSTDTQYF
NA,12,TRBJ1-3,TRBV25-1,NA,TGTGCCACCTCGAGCGCCGGAAACACCATATATTTT,CATSSAGNTIYF
NA,13,TRBJ2-3,TRBV29-1,many,TGCAGCGTTGAAGGACTAGGACCAGATACGCAGTATTTT,CSVEGLGPDTQYF
TRBD1,14,TRBJ1-1,TRBV20-1,many,TGCAGTGCTCGAGAGACAGGGTTTAACACTGAAGCTTTCTTT,CSARETGFNTEAFF
TRBD1,13,TRBJ2-7,TRBV7-3,NA,TGTGCCAGCAGCACGGGACAGGGCGCCGAGCAGTACTTC,CASSTGQGAEQYF
TRBD1,16,TRBJ1-1,TRBV5-4,NA,TGTGCCAGCAGTCTTTCTTCTCAGGGGGCGGAAACTGAAGCTTTCTTT,CASSLSSQGAETEAFF
TRBD2,16,TRBJ2-2,TRBV28,many,TGTGCCAGCAGTTATTGGGAGGGCGCAGAAAGCGGGGAGCTGTTTTTT,CASSYWEGAESGELFF
NA,15,TRBJ2-3,TRBV5-1,few,TGCGCCAGCAGCTTGTTGGCCCAAGGGACAGATACGCAGTATTTT,CASSLLAQGTDTQYF
TRBD2,15,TRBJ2-1,TRBV4-2,NA,TGTGCCAGCAGCCTGGGACTAGCGGGAATAAATGAGCAGTTCTTC,CASSLGLAGINEQFF
NA,11,TRBJ1-1,TRBV29-1,many,TGCAGCGTTGAAGTGGAGGGGATAGCTTTCTTT,CSVEVEGIAFF
NA,12,TRBJ2-7,TRBV5-1,many,TGCGCCAGCAGCTTGGCCGGAAACGAGCAGTACTTC,CASSLAGNEQYF
NA,13,TRBJ1-1,TRBV18,few,TGTGCCAGCTCAGTCGACAGGAACACTGAAGCTTTCTTT,CASSVDRNTEAFF
NA,15,TRBJ2-5,TRBV5-1,NA,TGCGCCAGCAGCTTGGCCGGGGGAAACCAAGAGACCCAGTACTTC,CASSLAGGNQETQYF
TRBD1,14,TRBJ2-1,TRBV2,NA,TGTGCCACAAGGGGACAGGGCCCCTACAATGAGCAGTTCTTC,CATRGQGPYNEQFF
NA,15,TRBJ2-5,TRBV4-2,few,TGTGCCAGCAGCCAAGATTGGGGTCTTCGGGAGACCCAGTACTTC,CASSQDWGLRETQYF
NA,13,TRBJ1-1,TRBV7-2,NA,TGTGCCAGCAGCTTTGAGCGGCGGACGGAAGCTTTCTTT,CASSFERRTEAFF
TRBD2,16,TRBJ2-3,TRBV11-2,few,TGTGCCAGCAGCGCCGGGACTAGCGGGAGCACAGATACGCAGTATTTT,CASSAGTSGSTDTQYF
NA,15,TRBJ2-1,TRBV5-1,NA,TGCGCCAGCAGCTTGAACGGTAAACCCTTCAATGAGCAGTTCTTC,CASSLNGKPFNEQFF
NA,13,TRBJ2-7,TRBV5-1,few,TGCGCCAGCAGCTTGACTAACTCCTACGAGCAGTACTTC,CASSLTNSYEQYF
NA,21,TRBJ2-1,TRBV7-6,many,TGTGCCAGCAGCTTAGGTCCGCCAAGTGGTAGCGCCAGGGCCTCCTACAATGAGCAGTTCTTC,CASSLGPPSGSARASYNEQFF